These 25 T cell receptor beta chains were all obtained from the same sample, sequenced in a study of blood T cell repertoires in COVID-19. This table comes from immunoSEQ multiplex PCR, and its TCRdb copy is limited to in-frame clones, with some not included. The sample yields about 350,000 clones, roughly 87% seen once. Sequencing used peripheral blood. The receptors originated from a woman aged 60 to 75 with COVID-19, enrolled during active disease.

This clone has ten or more counts. This chain joins TRBV14 and TRBJ2-7; D not resolved. Between the trimmed V and J ends, which lost 4 bases and 3 bases, there was a span of 7 bases. CDR3 length: 12 residues. Per the germline V gene, CDR1 is SGHDN and CDR2 is FVKESK. CDR3 amino acids: CASSLSGYEQYF. CDR3 nucleotide sequence: TGTGCCAGCAGCCTTTCGGGCTACGAGCAGTACTTC.

The count of this clone is one. The chain carries TRBV19 and TRBJ1-4; 7 bases fit TRBD1. Trimming removed 1 base from V and 5 bases from J; junction bases left unmatched: 13. The CDR3 loop spans 18 amino acids. Germline V CDR1 and CDR2: LNHDA, SQIVND (reference sequence). The CDR3 sequence is CASSIARYGTDRNEKLFF. CDR3 nucleotides: TGTGCCAGTAGTATAGCTCGATATGGGACAGATAGAAATGAAAAACTGTTTTTT. Looking up the rest from reference TRBV19 and TRBJ1-4 gives the full variable domain: DGGITQSPKYLFRKEGQNVTLSCEQNLNHDAMYWYRQDPGQGLRLIYYSQIVNDFQKGDIAEGYSVSREKKESFPLTVTSAQKNPTAFYLCASSIARYGTDRNEKLFFGSGTQLSVL.

In this sample, this clone turned up once. The chain has TRBV5-4 and TRBJ1-5, with D uncertain. V was clipped by 0 bases and J by 7 bases, with 8 bases between them. Germline CDR1 reads SGHNT; CDR2 reads YYREEE (reference sequence). The CDR3 extends over 13 amino acids. CDR3 amino acids: CASSLERGQPQHF. The CDR3 nucleotides read TGTGCCAGCAGCTTGGAGCGCGGACAGCCCCAGCATTTT.

The chain employs TRBV4-2 and TRBJ1-5; TRBD1 matches 8 bases. The CDR3 contains 17 residues. Germline V CDR1 and CDR2: LGHNA, YNFKEQ. V was pared by 3 bases and J by 5 bases, with 12 bases of the junction left unmatched. The CDR3 DNA reads TGTGCCAGCAGCCAGGTTAGACAGGGGAGGATGGATCAGCCCCAGCATTTT. This gives the protein CASSQVRQGRMDQPQHF.

The chain has TRBV2 and TRBJ2-7; unclear D gene. The CDR3 sequence is 15 residues long. Germline lookup yields CDR1 SNHLY and CDR2 FYNNEI. Trimming took off 4 bases at V and 0 bases at J, with 13 bases between the two ends. In DNA form, the CDR3 reads TGTGCCAGCAGTGTCGGTTTCCCGGGCTCCTACGAGCAGTACTTC. Protein product: CASSVGFPGSYEQYF.

The rearrangement links TRBV20-1 to TRBJ1-1, with D unclear. The CDR3 is 10 amino acids. CDR1 and CDR2 (germline): DFQATT, SNEGSKA (reference sequence). V was cut by 1 base and J by 7 bases, with 4 bases left in between. CDR3 bases: TGCAGTGCTAGAGCCAGTGAAGCTTTCTTT. Translation gives CSARASEAFF.

This clone came up a few times. J is TRBJ2-7 and V is TRBV7-8, with 9 nucleotides matching TRBD1. V gave up 5 bases and J gave up 5 bases; unmatched junction bases: 7. The germline V gene has CDR1 SGHVS and CDR2 FQNEAQ. CDR3 size: 14 residues. The CDR3 loop reads CASSVGTGWNEQYF. The CDR3 DNA follows: TGTGCCAGCAGCGTAGGGACAGGGTGGAACGAGCAGTACTTC.

V gene TRBV5-1 combines with J gene TRBJ1-1; weak D call: TRBD1 (5 bases). CDR3 length: 14 residues. Between the trimmed V and J ends, which lost 0 bases and 6 bases, there was a span of 12 bases. Looked up from germline, CDR1 is SGHRS and CDR2 is YFSETQ. The CDR3 coding sequence is TGCGCCAGCAGCTTGGGGGGCGGGGAGGCTGAAGCTTTCTTT. The encoded protein is CASSLGGGEAEAFF.

The V call is TRBV5-3, the J call TRBJ1-2, with 8 bases that match TRBD1. TRBV5-3 is flagged as an ORF with uncertain function. The J segment lost 5 bases and the V segment lost 3 bases, leaving 12 bases of the junction unmatched. This CDR3 has 16 residues. As DNA, the CDR3 is TGTGCCAGAAGCTATGGGACAGGCGAGAAAACTTATGGCTACACCTTC. Its translation is CARSYGTGEKTYGYTF.

The J gene is TRBJ2-7, the V gene TRBV19; perhaps TRBD1 as D (5 bases). The CDR3 is made up of 15 amino acids. Germline CDR1 and CDR2: LNHDA and SQIVND (reference sequence). V gave up 3 bases and J gave up 1 base, with 13 bases separating them. Here the CDR3 reads CASSMQAGPSYEQYF. The CDR3 DNA follows: TGTGCCAGTAGTATGCAGGCAGGGCCTTCCTACGAGCAGTACTTC.

The V gene is TRBV28, the J gene TRBJ1-1; a weak D match, TRBD1 (6 bases). Germline CDR1 reads MDHEN; CDR2 reads SYDVKM. Trimming took 3 bases from V and 0 from J, leaving 11 bases between them. This CDR3 region has 15 residues. As DNA, the CDR3 is TGTGCCAGCAGTTTTGGGACAAGGGTGAACACTGAAGCTTTCTTT. Translating it yields CASSFGTRVNTEAFF.

The V gene is TRBV4-1, the J gene TRBJ1-1; TRBD1 agrees at 9 bases. V shed 7 bases, J shed 4 bases, and the junction held 10 bases outside the gene matches. Germline CDR1 MGHRA, CDR2 YSYEKL. This CDR3 region has 15 residues. This CDR3 is CASTPKQGAVTEAFF. The DNA of the CDR3 is TGCGCCAGCACCCCTAAACAGGGGGCGGTCACTGAAGCTTTCTTT.

The V call is TRBV7-8, the J call TRBJ2-5; 8 nucleotides match TRBD1. The germline V gene encodes CDR1 SGHVS and CDR2 FQNEAQ. The CDR3 contains 14 residues. The junction had 10 bases not matched to a gene; V was cut back by 4 bases and J by 9 bases. Here the CDR3 DNA reads TGTGCCAGCAGCTGGGTGGAGACAGGGGTTTCCCAGTACTTC. Translating gives CASSWVETGVSQYF.

The chain recombines TRBV5-4 with TRBJ1-4; a weak D match, TRBD1 (5 bases). CDR1 is SGHNT and CDR2 is YYREEE in the germline V gene (reference sequence). This CDR3 is 16 amino acids long. V was pared by 0 bases and J by 3 bases, with 12 bases between. The CDR3 loop is CASSLGGVEANEKLFF. The DNA of the CDR3 is TGTGCCAGCAGCTTGGGGGGGGTAGAAGCTAATGAAAAACTGTTTTTT.

V is TRBV5-5 and J is TRBJ2-7; D might be TRBD1 (6 bases). With 2 bases removed from V and 2 bases from J, the gap between germline ends came to 11 bases. Germline values: CDR1 SGHKS, CDR2 YYEKEE (reference sequence). The CDR3 covers 14 residues. CDR3 sequence: CASSFTAGAYEQYF. CDR3 nucleotide sequence: TGTGCCAGCAGCTTTACAGCAGGGGCCTACGAGCAGTACTTC.

The V and J genes are TRBV5-1 and TRBJ2-2; 7 nucleotides agree with TRBD2. Germline V gene lookup returns CDR1 SGHRS and CDR2 YFSETQ. The CDR3 covers 16 residues. The trim removed 2 bases at V and 1 base at J, leaving 5 bases unmatched. CDR3 residues: CASSFMLAENTGELFF. The CDR3 coding sequence is TGCGCCAGCAGCTTTATGCTAGCGGAGAACACCGGGGAGCTGTTTTTT. The whole variable domain, remainder taken from reference TRBV5-1 and TRBJ2-2, is KAGVTQTPRYLIKTRGQQVTLSCSPISGHRSVSWYQQTPGQGLQFLFEYFSETQRNKGNFPGRFSGRQFSNSRSEMNVSTLELGDSALYLCASSFMLAENTGELFFGEGSRLTVL.

The chain carries TRBV5-1 and TRBJ1-1, with D possibly TRBD1 on 6 matching bases. The CDR3 length is 15 residues. Between the trimmed V and J ends, which lost 2 bases and 1 base, there was a span of 12 bases. The germline gives CDR1 SGHRS, CDR2 YFSETQ. The CDR3 region is CASSLDRPRNTEAFF. The DNA of the CDR3 is TGCGCCAGCAGCTTAGACAGGCCTAGGAACACTGAAGCTTTCTTT.

The chain combines TRBV27 with TRBJ1-5; D unresolved. Per the germline V gene, CDR1 is MNHEY and CDR2 is SMNVEV (reference sequence). Trimming stripped 0 bases from V and 2 bases from J, with 8 bases between. The length of the CDR3 is 15 residues. The CDR3 loop reads CASSLSVVRNQPQHF. The CDR3 nucleotides read TGTGCCAGCAGTTTATCGGTAGTCCGCAATCAGCCCCAGCATTTT.

V is TRBV4-1 and J is TRBJ2-5; tentatively, D is TRBD1 (5 bases). CDR3 length equals 16 residues. Trimming took off 0 bases at V and 1 base at J, with 12 bases between the two ends. Germline-derived CDR1 and CDR2 are MGHRA and YSYEKL. CDR3 in amino acids: CASSQDVSGSQETQYF. The CDR3 nucleotides read TGCGCCAGCAGCCAAGATGTATCAGGGTCCCAAGAGACCCAGTACTTC.

The rearrangement uses TRBV18 and TRBJ1-4, with 8 bases matching TRBD1. The CDR3 sequence is 16 residues long. V was clipped by 3 bases and J by 0 bases; unmatched bases: 3. The germline V gene encodes CDR1 KGHSH and CDR2 LQKENI. The CDR3 sequence is CASSPGQAATNEKLFF. The CDR3 DNA follows: TGTGCCAGCTCACCGGGACAGGCCGCAACTAATGAAAAACTGTTTTTT.

The chain has TRBV7-3 and TRBJ2-5; 9 nucleotides agree with TRBD1. The V gene's germline CDR1 is SGHTA and CDR2 FQGTGA. Trimming took 5 bases from V and 5 from J; bases not matched to a gene: 6. CDR3 size: 14 residues. Here the CDR3 DNA reads TGTGCCAGCAGCATACAGGGGGCGTCGGAGACCCAGTACTTC. Translating gives CASSIQGASETQYF.

The rearrangement joins TRBV7-3 to TRBJ2-1; 12 positions agree with TRBD2. J gave up 8 bases and V 4 bases, and 6 bases lay outside the gene matches. The CDR3 is 15 residues long. CDR1 and CDR2 from the germline V gene are SGHTA and FQGTGA. CDR3 sequence: CASSSTSGGPDEQFF. CDR3 nucleotide sequence: TGTGCCAGCAGCTCTACTAGCGGGGGGCCCGATGAGCAGTTCTTC. The full variable domain, rest sourced from reference TRBV7-3 and TRBJ2-1, is GAGVSQTPSNKVTEKGKYVELRCDPISGHTALYWYRQSLGQGPEFLIYFQGTGAADDSGLPNDRFFAVRPEGSVSTLKIQRTERGDSAVYLCASSSTSGGPDEQFFGPGTRLTVL.

Turning to this clone: Additional DNA sequences in this sample encode the identical CDR3. The CDR3 DNA is TGCGCCAGCAGCTTGGGACAGGGAAACGAAAAACTGTTTTTT. Protein product: CASSLGQGNEKLFF. V gene TRBV5-1 combines with J gene TRBJ1-4, with 7 positions matching TRBD1. This CDR3 is built from 14 residues. Germline V gives CDR1 SGHRS, CDR2 YFSETQ. Trimming at V came to 0 bases and at J to 8 bases, leaving 4 bases not matched to a gene.

The genes are TRBV19 and TRBJ2-2; D remains ambiguous. CDR1 and CDR2 (germline): LNHDA, SQIVND (reference sequence). Trimming stripped 7 bases from V and 5 bases from J, with 14 bases between. The CDR3 contains 14 residues. CDR3 in amino acids: CASIKAGRTGELFF. For the CDR3, the DNA is TGTGCCAGTATCAAGGCAGGTCGAACCGGGGAGCTGTTTTTT.

This chain uses TRBV7-3 with TRBJ1-1, with unresolved D. This CDR3 spans 16 amino acids. Trimming removed 0 bases at V and 2 bases at J, with 13 bases between. CDR1 and CDR2 from the germline V gene are SGHTA and FQGTGA. CDR3 nucleotide sequence: TGTGCCAGCAGCTTAACAACGACTAGGGAAAACACTGAAGCTTTCTTT. Encoded protein: CASSLTTTRENTEAFF.